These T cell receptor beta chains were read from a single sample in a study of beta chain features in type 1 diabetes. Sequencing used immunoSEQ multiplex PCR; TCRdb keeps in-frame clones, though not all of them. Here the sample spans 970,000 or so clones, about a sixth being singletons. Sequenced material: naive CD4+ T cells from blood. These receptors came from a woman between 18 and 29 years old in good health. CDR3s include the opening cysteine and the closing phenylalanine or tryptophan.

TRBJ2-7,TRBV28,CASSFPGRYEQYF
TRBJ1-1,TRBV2,CASKDVGTEAFF
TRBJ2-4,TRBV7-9,CASSFAALRTSWYF
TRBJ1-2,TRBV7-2,CASSPRGGGGYTF
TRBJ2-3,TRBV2,CASSVQGTDTQYF
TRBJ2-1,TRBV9,CASSVGLLPRNEQFF
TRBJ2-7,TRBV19,CASSMGPRGDYEQYF
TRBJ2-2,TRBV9,CASTQVAAGTGELFF
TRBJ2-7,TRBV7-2,CASSWTSGSSYEQYF
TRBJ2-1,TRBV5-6,CASSLFPGTGDYNEQFF
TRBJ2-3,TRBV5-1,CASSLELTGGASDTQYF
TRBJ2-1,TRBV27,CASRKDIWNEQFF
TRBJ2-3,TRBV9,CASSDPDLRTDTQYF
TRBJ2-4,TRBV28,CASSFRVGENIQYF
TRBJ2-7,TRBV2,CASSLDRFSYEQYF
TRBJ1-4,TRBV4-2,CASSLEGTGGTTNEKLFF
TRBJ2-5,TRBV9,CASSVNGGTQYF
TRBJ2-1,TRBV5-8,CASSPRLAVFNEQFF
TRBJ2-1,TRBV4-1,CASSQEGLWEAYNEQFF
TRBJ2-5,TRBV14,CASSQDSRRQYF
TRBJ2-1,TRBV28,CASRPIAGSSYNEQFF
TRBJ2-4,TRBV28,CASRGDRLKNIQYF
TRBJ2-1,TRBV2,CASIPGEGGGEQFF
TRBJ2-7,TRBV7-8,CASSAPQGEQYF
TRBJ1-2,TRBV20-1,CGGGRTDGYTF
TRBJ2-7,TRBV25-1,CASSEMGDWYEQYF
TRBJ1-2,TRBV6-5,CASSYSPVRQGYTF
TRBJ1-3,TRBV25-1,CASSVHEGRNTIYF
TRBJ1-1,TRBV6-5,CASSPQVAGAEAFF
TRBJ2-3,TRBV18,CASSLKRTGVRADTQYF
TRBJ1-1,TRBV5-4,CASSFDRGRGSEAFF
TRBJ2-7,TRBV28,CASSSTGGSYEQYF
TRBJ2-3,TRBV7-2,CASSPLFSTDTQYF
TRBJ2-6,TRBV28,CASRKPLGSGANVLTF
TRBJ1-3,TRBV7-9,CASSLAGLRASGNTIYF
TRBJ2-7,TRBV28,CASSLSQGSYEQYF
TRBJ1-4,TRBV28,CASSSRTGGSLGEKLFF
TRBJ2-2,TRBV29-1,CSVDGGNTGELFF
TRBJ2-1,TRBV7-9,CASSLSLAGNNEQFF
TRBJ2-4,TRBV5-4,CASSLGNRGALNIQYF
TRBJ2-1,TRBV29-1,CSVDIAGRGEQFF
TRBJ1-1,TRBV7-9,CASSLAGLGNTEAFF